This T cell receptor (beta chain) is from a study of regulatory T cells in long-lasting Graves disease. To note about this clonotype: No antigen is known for it.

The authors built TCR beta libraries using iRepertoire HTBI primers and Arm-PCR of CDR3 regions. TCRdb recomputed calls from the multiplex PCR reads with MiXCR, one row per CDR3 protein. The table has some 410,000 distinct CDR3 sequences, about a sixth seen once. The study's findings and limits: Segments TRBV28, TRBJ1-2 and TRBJ2-5 showed preferential usage in persistent disease.

The sample's time point: newly diagnosed GD, antithyroid drugs for less than 3 months. The TCR library was prepared using RNA isolated from PBMCs. The CDR3 has 13 amino acids. V lost 4 bases to trimming and J lost 0 bases, with 7 bases between them. Germline CDR1 and CDR2: SQVTM and ANQGSEA. The sample was also linked to a second study, of T cells in Graves' hyperthyroidism and ophthalmopathy. From that paper: Thyroid ultrasound, orbital computed tomography, clinical symptoms, and serum thyroxine and TRAb underpinned diagnoses. When the TCR CDR3 underwent first-round RT-PCR, the HTBI primer set was used.

This material consisted of peripheral blood mononuclear cells (PBMCs), taken at new diagnosis, from a patient treated with antithyroid drugs. The receptor comes from a woman aged 25 to 39 with Graves disease. The chain employs TRBV29-1 and TRBJ1-5; no reliable D call. The CDR3 DNA sequence: TGCAGCGTTGCCCAGAATAGCAATCAGCCCCAGCATTTT. Protein product: CSVAQNSNQPQHF.